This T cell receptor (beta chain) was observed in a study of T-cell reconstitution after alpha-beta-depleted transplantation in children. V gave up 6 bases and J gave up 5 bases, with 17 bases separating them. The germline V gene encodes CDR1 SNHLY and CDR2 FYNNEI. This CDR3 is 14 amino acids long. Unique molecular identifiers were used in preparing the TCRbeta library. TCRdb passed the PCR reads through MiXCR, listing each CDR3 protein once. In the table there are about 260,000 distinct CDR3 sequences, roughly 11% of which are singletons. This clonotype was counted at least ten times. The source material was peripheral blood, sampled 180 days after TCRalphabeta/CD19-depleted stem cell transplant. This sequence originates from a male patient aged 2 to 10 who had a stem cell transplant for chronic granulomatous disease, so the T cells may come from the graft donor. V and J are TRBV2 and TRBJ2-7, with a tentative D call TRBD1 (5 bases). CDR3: CASRRKGILHEQYF. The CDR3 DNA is TGTGCCAGCAGGAGAAAGGGGATATTGCACGAGCAGTACTTC.